Sequencing of this TCR beta chain was carried out in a study of blood T cell repertoires in COVID-19. In the study overall: Both acute and convalescent COVID-19 samples were obtained from the United States, Italy and Spain. T cells, B-cell-depleted T cells, or PBMCs provided the cDNA or gDNA that served as material.

Original data processing: Estimates of nucleated cell counts were drawn from the amplification of reference gene primers. Sequencing was performed with immunoSEQ multiplex PCR; in TCRdb, only in-frame clones are kept and a portion is missing. The DNA gave D and trimming, while V, J and clone size come from that table. The table shows 75,000 or so clones, with 70% to 90% occurring only once. Sequenced sample: peripheral blood. The origin of this receptor is a man in his fifties with acute or convalescent COVID-19.

The CDR3 bases are TGTGCCAGCAGTCCCGACGGACAGCTCCGAGGGGATACGCAGTATTTT. Its protein is CASSPDGQLRGDTQYF. The chain recombines TRBV6-6 with TRBJ2-3; TRBD1 is a possible D gene (6 bases). The V end lost 5 bases, the J end lost 6 bases, and 21 bases lay between the germline ends. In germline, CDR1 is MNHNY, CDR2 SVGAGI (reference sequence). This CDR3 has 16 amino acids.